The clone carrying this TCR beta chain has at least ten counts. The sample belongs to a study of low-dose radiotherapy and immunotherapy resistance in tumors. Losses at the gene ends were 7 bases for V and 7 bases for J; bases not matched to a gene: 7. This CDR3 region has 14 residues. CDR1 and CDR2 from the germline V gene are MNHEY and SVGEGT. TRAV- and TRBV-specific primers, spanning alpha and beta chains, primed first-strand cDNA. TCRs underwent 15 to 25 PCR cycles of amplification with a constant-region primer and V-primer adapter. Each CDR3 protein is one row after TCRdb ran MiXCR on the reads. The sample consists of some 100,000 distinct CDR3 sequences, 20% to 25% of them appearing once. The time point was: after trial treatment. Treatment described: LDRT plus nivolumab, ipilimumab, low-dose cyclophosphamide and aspirin (RACIN trial). The donors' treatment consisted of nivolumab, ipilimumab, aspirin, low-dose cyclophosphamide and low-dose radiotherapy.

The receptor comes from a female donor with ovarian cancer. Sequencing used PBMCs, obtained after low-dose radiotherapy plus immunotherapy. V usage is TRBV6-2 or TRBV6-3 and J usage is TRBJ2-1; the match to TRBD2 covers 10 bases. The CDR3 region has the DNA TGTGCCAGCACCATAGCGGGAGGTACAAATGAGCAGTTCTTC. Its protein is CASTIAGGTNEQFF.